This passage covers 14 T cell receptor beta chains from one sample sequenced in a study of blood T cell repertoires in COVID-19. Only in-frame clones appear in the TCRdb table, and some are missing; sequencing was by immunoSEQ multiplex PCR. The sample shows approximately 76,000 clones, roughly 85% of them seen only once. The sequenced sample consisted of peripheral blood. Source of these receptors: a human donor in a cohort sampled during active COVID-19.

This chain uses TRBV6-5 with TRBJ1-1; maybe TRBD1 (6 bases). V lost 4 bases to trimming and J lost 9 bases, with 9 bases between them. The CDR3 spans 11 residues. Looked up from germline, CDR1 is MNHEY and CDR2 is SVGAGI. The CDR3 loop reads CASSWGRKAFF. As DNA, the CDR3 is TGTGCCAGCAGTTGGGGGCGGAAAGCTTTCTTT.

CDR3 bases: TGTGCCAGTAGTCAAACCGCGAACTTTCTGGGGCAAGAGGAGACCCAGTACTTC. Translated, it gives CASSQTANFLGQEETQYF. The gene calls are TRBV19 and TRBJ2-5; possibly TRBD1 for D (5 bases). CDR1 and CDR2 (germline): LNHDA, SQIVND (reference sequence). V was trimmed by 5 bases and J by 5 bases, leaving 27 bases between them. CDR3 size: 18 residues.

V usage is TRBV19 and J usage is TRBJ1-5; D perhaps matches TRBD1 (5 bases). This CDR3 has 15 residues. Germline V CDR1 and CDR2: LNHDA, SQIVND (reference sequence). Trimming took 3 bases from V and 4 from J, leaving 13 bases between them. The CDR3 DNA is TGTGCCAGTAGTATCCGGTCAGGGTTAAATCAGCCCCAGCATTTT. It encodes CASSIRSGLNQPQHF.

CDR3: CASSVDGTGFYEQYF. The CDR3 DNA reads as TGTGCCAGCAGCGTAGACGGGACAGGGTTCTACGAGCAGTACTTC. The chain couples TRBV9 to TRBJ2-7; TRBD1 matches at 9 bases. There are 15 residues in the CDR3. CDR1 SGDLS and CDR2 YYNGEE come from the germline V gene. V was pared by 0 bases and J by 3 bases, with 4 bases of the junction left unmatched.

The V and J genes are TRBV28 and TRBJ2-1, with TRBD2 matching 11 bases. The V gene's germline CDR1 is MDHEN and CDR2 SYDVKM. With V trimmed by 6 bases and J by 5 bases, 9 bases remained unmatched. The CDR3 consists of 16 residues. CDR3 nucleotides: TGTGCCAGCAGCCTCCCTAGCGGGAGGACTCACAATGAGCAGTTCTTC. Residues: CASSLPSGRTHNEQFF.

The chain links TRBV24-1 to TRBJ1-5; the D gene is possibly TRBD1 (5 bases). Trimming left V 5 bases short and J 0 bases short, with 10 bases between. This CDR3 contains 15 residues. Per the germline V gene, CDR1 is KGHDR and CDR2 is SFDVKD. The DNA of the CDR3 is TGTGCCACCAGTGCGGGACTGTTTAGCAATCAGCCCCAGCATTTT. It specifies CATSAGLFSNQPQHF.

The chain uses TRBV12-5 and TRBJ1-3; a weak D match, TRBD1 (6 bases). There are 21 residues in the CDR3. V lost 2 bases and J lost 4, with 30 bases in between. The germline CDR1 and CDR2 sequences are LGHNT and FRNRAP. The CDR3 region has the DNA TGTGCTAGTGGTTTGCCGTTTAATTCCCTTTACGGGGGGCTGAGAGGAAACACCATATATTTT. Translating gives CASGLPFNSLYGGLRGNTIYF.

The gene calls are TRBV6-5 and TRBJ2-7; 11 positions agree with TRBD2. CDR1 MNHEY and CDR2 SVGAGI come from the germline V gene. The CDR3 consists of 15 residues. With 6 bases clipped from V and 3 bases from J, the junction kept 7 bases outside the gene matches. In DNA form, the CDR3 reads TGTGCCAGCAGGAAAACTAGCGGGAGCGGCTACGAGCAGTACTTC. Amino acids: CASRKTSGSGYEQYF.

Only one count was recorded for this clone. This chain joins TRBV5-1 and TRBJ1-1; 8 bases fit TRBD1. The ends lost 4 bases at V and 8 bases at J; junction bases unmatched: 10. CDR3 size: 14 residues. CDR1 and CDR2 from the germline V gene are SGHRS and YFSETQ. The CDR3 DNA sequence: TGCGCCAGCAGCCTTCAGGGGGCCCAGGTGGAAGCTTTCTTT. As protein: CASSLQGAQVEAFF.

The rearrangement uses TRBV14 and TRBJ2-2; a possible D gene is TRBD1 (5 bases). The CDR3 sequence is 14 residues long. Per the germline V gene, CDR1 is SGHDN and CDR2 is FVKESK. V gave up 4 bases and J gave up 6 bases, with 12 bases separating them. The CDR3 DNA is TGTGCCAGCAGCCCGATAGGGGTGGCCGGGGAGCTGTTTTTT. Translation gives CASSPIGVAGELFF.

V usage is TRBV5-4 and J usage is TRBJ2-7, with TRBD2 as a possible D gene (5 bases). Germline V gene data show CDR1 as SGHNT and CDR2 as YYREEE (reference sequence). The V end lost 1 base, the J end lost 11 bases, and 16 bases lay between the germline ends. CDR3 length: 13 amino acids. In DNA, the CDR3 is TGTGCCAGCAGCTTGTCCCCTGAAGGAGGCAAGTACTTC. This translates into CASSLSPEGGKYF. Based on the CDR3 plus reference TRBV5-4 and TRBJ2-7, the full variable domain is ETGVTQSPTHLIKTRGQQVTLRCSSQSGHNTVSWYQQALGQGPQFIFQYYREEENGRGNFPPRFSGLQFPNYSSELNVNALELDDSALYLCASSLSPEGGKYFGPGTRLTVT.

The rearrangement uses TRBV19 and TRBJ1-1; 10 bases are a match to TRBD1. Trimming took 6 bases from V and 1 from J; bases not matched to a gene: 8. CDR1 is LNHDA and CDR2 is SQIVND in the germline V gene (reference sequence). This CDR3 has 16 residues. CDR3 nucleotides: TGTGCCAGTAGCCGACGACAGGGGGCAGGGAACACTGAAGCTTTCTTT. This encodes CASSRRQGAGNTEAFF.

This clone has only a few counts. V usage is TRBV24-1 and J usage is TRBJ2-3, with D perhaps matching TRBD1 (6 bases). The CDR3 length is 18 residues. Germline loops: CDR1 KGHDR, CDR2 SFDVKD. V lost 0 bases and J 6 bases, leaving 21 bases between the germline ends. The CDR3 DNA reads TGTGCCACCAGTGATTTGGGCGGACAGAAGAGTGTATCGGATACGCAGTATTTT. This encodes CATSDLGGQKSVSDTQYF.

This chain links TRBV11-3 with TRBJ2-1; D unclear. CDR1 SGHNT and CDR2 YENEEA come from the germline V gene. V lost 0 bases to trimming and J lost 0 bases, with 12 bases between them. This CDR3 spans 17 amino acids. CDR3 coding DNA: TGTGCCAGCAGCTTAGAGGAGCTGCCGAGCTCCTACAATGAGCAGTTCTTC. Its protein product is CASSLEELPSSYNEQFF.